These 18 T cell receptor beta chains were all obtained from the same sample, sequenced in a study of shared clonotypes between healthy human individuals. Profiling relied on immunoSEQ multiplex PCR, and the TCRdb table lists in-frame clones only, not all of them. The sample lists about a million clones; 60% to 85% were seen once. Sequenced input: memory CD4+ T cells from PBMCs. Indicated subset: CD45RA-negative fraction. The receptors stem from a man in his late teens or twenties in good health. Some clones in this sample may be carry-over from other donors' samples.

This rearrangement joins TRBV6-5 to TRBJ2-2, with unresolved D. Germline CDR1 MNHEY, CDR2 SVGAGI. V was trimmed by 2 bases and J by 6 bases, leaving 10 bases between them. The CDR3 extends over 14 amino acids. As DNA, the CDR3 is TGTGCCAGCAGTTACAGGGTGGGCGCCGGGGAGCTGTTTTTT. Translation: CASSYRVGAGELFF.

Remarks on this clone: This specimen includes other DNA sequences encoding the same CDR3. CDR3 DNA: TGTGCCAGCAGCCCGCGGACAGATACGCAGTATTTT. The encoded protein is CASSPRTDTQYF. This chain connects TRBV7-2 to TRBJ2-3; D is unclear. The length of the CDR3 is 12 residues. V was cut by 5 bases and J by 3 bases, with 6 bases left in between. Looked up from germline, CDR1 is SGHTA and CDR2 is FQGNSA.

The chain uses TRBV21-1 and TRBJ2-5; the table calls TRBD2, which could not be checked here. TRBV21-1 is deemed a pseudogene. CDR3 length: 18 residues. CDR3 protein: CASSKVPSGLPAGETQYF. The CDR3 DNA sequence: TGTGCCAGCAGCAAAGTCCCTAGCGGACTTCCCGCAGGTGAGACCCAGTACTTC.

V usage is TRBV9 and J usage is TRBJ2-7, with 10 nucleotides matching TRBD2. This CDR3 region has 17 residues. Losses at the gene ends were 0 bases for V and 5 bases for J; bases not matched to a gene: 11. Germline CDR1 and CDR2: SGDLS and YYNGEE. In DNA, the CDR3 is TGTGCCAGCAGCGTAGGGCTAGCGGGAGTTTCGCGGAACGAGCAGTACTTC. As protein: CASSVGLAGVSRNEQYF.

The CDR3 DNA is TGTGCCAGCAGCCAAGGTCGAGCGGGAACCTACGAGCAGTACTTC. Protein sequence: CASSQGRAGTYEQYF. The chain uses TRBV4-2 and TRBJ2-7; 7 positions match TRBD2. The ends lost 1 base at V and 2 bases at J; junction bases unmatched: 5. Germline lookup yields CDR1 LGHNA and CDR2 YNFKEQ. The CDR3 covers 15 residues.

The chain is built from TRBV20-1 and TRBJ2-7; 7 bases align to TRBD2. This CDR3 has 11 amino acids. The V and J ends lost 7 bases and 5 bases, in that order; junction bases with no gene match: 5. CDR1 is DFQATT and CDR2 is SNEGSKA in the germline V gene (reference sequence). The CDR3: CSVWRENEQYF. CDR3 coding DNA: TGCAGTGTCTGGCGGGAGAACGAGCAGTACTTC.

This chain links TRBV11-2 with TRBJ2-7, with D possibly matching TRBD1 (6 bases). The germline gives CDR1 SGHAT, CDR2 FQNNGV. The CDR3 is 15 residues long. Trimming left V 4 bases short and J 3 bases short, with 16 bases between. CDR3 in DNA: TGTGCCAGCAGCTCCCCGGACAGAGGTCTCTACGAGCAGTACTTC. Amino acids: CASSSPDRGLYEQYF.

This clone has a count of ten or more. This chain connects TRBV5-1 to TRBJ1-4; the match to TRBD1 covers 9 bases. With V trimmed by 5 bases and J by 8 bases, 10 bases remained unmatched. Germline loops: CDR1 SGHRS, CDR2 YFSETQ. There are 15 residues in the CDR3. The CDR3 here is CASREARTGEEKLFF. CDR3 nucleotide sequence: TGCGCCAGCAGAGAGGCAAGGACAGGGGAAGAAAAACTGTTTTTT.

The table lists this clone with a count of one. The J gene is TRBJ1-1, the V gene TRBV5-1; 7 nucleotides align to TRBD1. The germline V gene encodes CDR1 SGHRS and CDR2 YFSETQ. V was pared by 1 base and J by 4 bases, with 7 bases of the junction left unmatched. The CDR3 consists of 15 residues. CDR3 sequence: CASSLSRAGGTEAFF. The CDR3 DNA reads TGCGCCAGCAGCTTGAGTCGCGCAGGGGGCACTGAAGCTTTCTTT. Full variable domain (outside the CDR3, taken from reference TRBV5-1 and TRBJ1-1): KAGVTQTPRYLIKTRGQQVTLSCSPISGHRSVSWYQQTPGQGLQFLFEYFSETQRNKGNFPGRFSGRQFSNSRSEMNVSTLELGDSALYLCASSLSRAGGTEAFFGQGTRLTVV.

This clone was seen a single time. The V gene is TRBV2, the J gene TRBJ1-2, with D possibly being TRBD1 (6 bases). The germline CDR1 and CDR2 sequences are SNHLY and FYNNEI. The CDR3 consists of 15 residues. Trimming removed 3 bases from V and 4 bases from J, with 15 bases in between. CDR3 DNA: TGTGCCAGCAGTGAGCACTTAGCAGGGGCCTATGGCTACACCTTC. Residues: CASSEHLAGAYGYTF. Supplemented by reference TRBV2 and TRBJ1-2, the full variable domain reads EPEVTQTPSHQVTQMGQEVILRCVPISNHLYFYWYRQILGQKVEFLVSFYNNEISEKSEIFDDQFSVERPDGSNFTLKIRSTKLEDSAMYFCASSEHLAGAYGYTFGSGTRLTVV.

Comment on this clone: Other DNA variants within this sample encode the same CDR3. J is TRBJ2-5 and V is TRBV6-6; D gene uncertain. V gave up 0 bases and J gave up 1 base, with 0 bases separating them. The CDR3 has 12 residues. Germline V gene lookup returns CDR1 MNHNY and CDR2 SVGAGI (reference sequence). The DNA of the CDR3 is TGTGCCAGCAGTTACTCCCAAGAGACCCAGTACTTC. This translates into CASSYSQETQYF.

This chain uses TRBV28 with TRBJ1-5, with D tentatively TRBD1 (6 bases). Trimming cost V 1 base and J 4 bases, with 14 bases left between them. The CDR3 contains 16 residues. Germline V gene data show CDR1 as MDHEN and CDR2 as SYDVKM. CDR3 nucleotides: TGTGCCAGCAGTTTATTCCGAGGGGGGGGAAATCAGCCCCAGCATTTT. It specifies CASSLFRGGGNQPQHF.

In nucleotides, the CDR3 is TGTGCCATCAGTGAGTCGGGACAGGGAACGGGCTACACCTTC. It translates to CAISESGQGTGYTF. V and J are TRBV10-3 and TRBJ1-2; 9 nucleotides agree with TRBD1. The germline V gene encodes CDR1 ENHRY and CDR2 SYGVKD. With 0 bases clipped from V and 8 bases from J, the junction kept 4 bases outside the gene matches. This CDR3 region has 14 residues.

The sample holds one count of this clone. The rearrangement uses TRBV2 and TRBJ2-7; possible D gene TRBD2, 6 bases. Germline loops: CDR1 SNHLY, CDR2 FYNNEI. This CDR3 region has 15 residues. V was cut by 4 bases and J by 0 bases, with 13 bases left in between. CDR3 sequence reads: CASSGSGGNSYEQYF. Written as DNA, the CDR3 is TGTGCCAGCAGTGGGAGTGGCGGGAACTCCTACGAGCAGTACTTC.

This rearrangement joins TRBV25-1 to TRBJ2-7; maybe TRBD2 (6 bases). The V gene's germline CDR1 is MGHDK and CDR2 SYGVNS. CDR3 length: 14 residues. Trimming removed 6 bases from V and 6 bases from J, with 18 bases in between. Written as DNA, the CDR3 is TGTGCCAGCAGAGTAACTGGGAGGAGAGGCGAGCAGTACTTC. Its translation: CASRVTGRRGEQYF.

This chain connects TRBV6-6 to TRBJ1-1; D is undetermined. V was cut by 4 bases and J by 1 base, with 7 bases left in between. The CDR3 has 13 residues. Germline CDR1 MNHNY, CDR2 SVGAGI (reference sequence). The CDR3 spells CASSLNRNTEAFF. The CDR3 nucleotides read TGTGCCAGCAGTTTGAACAGGAACACTGAAGCTTTCTTT.

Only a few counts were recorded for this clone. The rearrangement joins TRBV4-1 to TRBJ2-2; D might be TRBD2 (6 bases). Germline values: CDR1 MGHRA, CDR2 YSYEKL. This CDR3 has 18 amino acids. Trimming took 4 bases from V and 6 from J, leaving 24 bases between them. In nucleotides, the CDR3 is TGCGCCAGCAGCCCGGCGGGGAGAGGGGCCCGCGGGGCCGGGGAGCTGTTTTTT. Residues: CASSPAGRGARGAGELFF.

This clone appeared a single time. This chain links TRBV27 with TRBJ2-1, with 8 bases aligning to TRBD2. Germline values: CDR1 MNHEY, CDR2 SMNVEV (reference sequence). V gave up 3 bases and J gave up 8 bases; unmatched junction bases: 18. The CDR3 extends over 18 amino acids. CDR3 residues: CASSFSGEGRLLQYEQFF. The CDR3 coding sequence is TGTGCCAGCAGTTTTAGCGGGGAGGGCCGACTACTACAGTATGAGCAGTTCTTC.